The rows below give T cell receptor beta chains drawn from one sample of a study of identical twins. TCRdb fed the 5' RACE reads into MiXCR, producing one record per CDR3 protein. The table has some 630,000 distinct CDR3 sequences, roughly 7.2% seen once. The same specimen was also included in a second study, on yellow fever vaccine responses in identical twins.

The sample taken for sequencing was PBMCs. The receptors derive from a woman aged 18-30 years in good health. CDR3s include the opening cysteine and the closing phenylalanine or tryptophan. Fields, in order: V gene, D gene, clone size, J gene, CDR3 protein, CDR3 DNA. A D gene is named only where the DNA matches it firmly. Some rows have no size entry. The others give once, few or many, or a class for an expanded clone.

TRBV24-1	TRBD1	many	TRBJ2-1	CATSDSGTGSINEQFF	TGTGCCACCAGTGATTCCGGGACAGGGTCGATCAATGAGCAGTTCTTC
TRBV10-3	TRBD2	.	TRBJ2-3	CAISERGLAGNTDTQYF	TGTGCCATCAGTGAAAGGGGACTAGCGGGGAACACAGATACGCAGTATTTT
TRBV5-1	.	many	TRBJ2-3	CASSLVAVADTQYF	TGCGCCAGCAGCTTGGTGGCAGTTGCAGATACGCAGTATTTT
TRBV9	.	few	TRBJ1-2	CASSGRTGTNYGYTF	TGTGCCAGCAGCGGAAGAACCGGGACTAACTATGGCTACACCTTC
TRBV20-1	TRBD2	.	TRBJ2-4	CSARTGTSGAKNIQYF	TGCAGTGCTAGAACCGGGACTAGCGGGGCCAAAAACATTCAGTACTTC
TRBV6-2/TRBV6-3	.	few	TRBJ1-2	CASSQPTSGYTF	TGTGCCAGCAGTCAACCGACTAGTGGCTACACCTTC
TRBV6-1	TRBD2	few	TRBJ2-4	CASSPTSGGVAKNIQYF	TGTGCCAGCAGTCCCACTAGCGGGGGGGTAGCCAAAAACATTCAGTACTTC
TRBV12-3/TRBV12-4	TRBD1	few	TRBJ1-1	CASTRDRRNTEAFF	TGTGCCAGCACCCGGGACAGGAGGAACACTGAAGCTTTCTTT
TRBV3-1	.	many	TRBJ2-5	CASSQRYRNPETQYF	TGTGCCAGCAGCCAAAGGTATAGGAACCCAGAGACCCAGTACTTC
TRBV5-4	TRBD1	many	TRBJ1-3	CASSFFGTGGNTIYF	TGTGCCAGCAGCTTTTTTGGGACAGGAGGAAACACCATATATTTT
TRBV7-8	TRBD2	many	TRBJ2-1	CASSDRASGIYNEQFF	TGTGCCAGCAGCGACCGCGCTAGCGGGATATACAATGAGCAGTTCTTC
TRBV10-3	.	.	TRBJ1-1	CAISELQASEAFF	TGTGCCATCAGTGAGTTGCAGGCATCTGAAGCTTTCTTT
TRBV4-1	.	many	TRBJ1-2	CASSRTGGYGYTF	TGCGCCAGCAGCCGGACGGGTGGCTATGGCTACACCTTC
TRBV5-1	.	many	TRBJ1-1	CASSLGAGLGTEAFF	TGCGCCAGCAGCTTGGGGGCAGGGCTGGGGACTGAAGCTTTCTTT
TRBV24-1	.	few	TRBJ2-2	CATSDFRVSANTGELFF	TGTGCCACCAGTGATTTTCGCGTCAGCGCGAACACCGGGGAGCTGTTTTTT
TRBV28	.	.	TRBJ2-1	CASISHGSLTNNEQFF	TGTGCCAGCATCTCCCACGGGTCCCTGACAAACAATGAGCAGTTCTTC
TRBV29-1	.	.	TRBJ2-3	CSVERQRSTDTQYF	TGCAGCGTTGAGCGGCAACGAAGCACAGATACGCAGTATTTT
TRBV5-1	.	few	TRBJ2-5	CASSFYGGQDTQYF	TGCGCCAGCAGCTTTTATGGGGGCCAAGATACCCAGTACTTC
TRBV5-1	TRBD1	few	TRBJ2-7	CASSSAGTGAYEQYF	TGCGCCAGCAGCTCAGCCGGGACAGGGGCCTACGAGCAGTACTTC
TRBV11-3	.	few	TRBJ2-2	CASSSGAPGELFF	TGTGCCAGCAGCTCCGGGGCACCCGGGGAGCTGTTTTTT
TRBV20-1	TRBD2	many	TRBJ2-3	CSARDTSGNTDTQYF	TGCAGTGCTAGAGATACTAGCGGGAACACAGATACGCAGTATTTT
TRBV6-1	TRBD2	.	TRBJ2-2	CASSGSGSRNTGELFF	TGTGCCAGCAGTGGAAGCGGGAGCCGGAACACCGGGGAGCTGTTTTTT
TRBV12-3/TRBV12-4	.	.	TRBJ2-5	CASSLAAPLYQETQYF	TGTGCCAGCAGTTTAGCGGCACCGTTGTACCAAGAGACCCAGTACTTC
TRBV15	TRBD2	.	TRBJ2-5	CATSRDGLAGDQETQYF	TGTGCCACCAGCAGAGATGGACTAGCGGGGGACCAAGAGACCCAGTACTTC
TRBV12-3/TRBV12-4	.	few	TRBJ1-1	CASSPYQNTEAFF	TGTGCCAGCAGTCCCTATCAAAACACTGAAGCTTTCTTT
TRBV3-1	TRBD2	few	TRBJ2-1	CASSLGTSGGAPYNEQFF	TGTGCCAGCAGCTTAGGGACTAGCGGGGGGGCCCCCTACAATGAGCAGTTCTTC
TRBV6-5	.	.	TRBJ2-1	CASSYSQEPPNEQFF	TGTGCCAGCAGTTACTCACAGGAGCCACCCAATGAGCAGTTCTTC
TRBV3-1	TRBD2	many	TRBJ2-1	CASSRRLAGVSSYNEQFF	TGTGCCAGCAGCCGTAGACTAGCGGGGGTTAGCTCCTACAATGAGCAGTTCTTC
TRBV7-6	.	many	TRBJ2-3	CASSFVGTDTQYF	TGTGCCAGCAGCTTCGTGGGAACAGATACGCAGTATTTT
TRBV12-3/TRBV12-4	.	.	TRBJ2-7	CASSLGTHAYEQYF	TGTGCCAGCAGTTTGGGGACTCACGCCTACGAGCAGTACTTC
TRBV20-1	.	many	TRBJ2-7	CSASPKGGLFSPYEQYF	TGCAGTGCTTCTCCGAAGGGGGGTCTATTCAGCCCCTACGAGCAGTACTTC
TRBV20-1	.	.	TRBJ1-5	CSASRGRGNQPQHF	TGCAGTGCTAGCCGGGGACGGGGAAATCAGCCCCAGCATTTT
TRBV15	.	.	TRBJ2-5	CATSRDPGAQETQYF	TGTGCCACCAGCAGAGATCCGGGAGCCCAAGAGACCCAGTACTTC
TRBV4-1	TRBD1	few	TRBJ1-5	CASSQEGQGANQPQHF	TGCGCCAGCAGCCAAGAAGGACAGGGGGCTAATCAGCCCCAGCATTTT
TRBV24-1	TRBD2	.	TRBJ2-2	CATSDSTSAGTGELFF	TGTGCCACCAGTGATTCGACTAGCGCTGGAACCGGGGAGCTGTTTTTT
TRBV20-1	TRBD2	few	TRBJ2-1	CCARDPGLAGVDEQFF	TGCTGTGCTAGAGATCCTGGGCTAGCGGGAGTCGATGAGCAGTTCTTC
TRBV5-1	.	many	TRBJ2-1	CASSLGAGLSYNEQFF	TGCGCCAGCAGCTTGGGGGCGGGTCTATCCTACAATGAGCAGTTCTTC
TRBV20-1	.	.	TRBJ2-1	CCARGGGEQGKAGEQFF	TGCTGTGCTAGAGGGGGAGGGGAACAGGGGAAGGCGGGTGAGCAGTTCTTC
TRBV10-3	.	many	TRBJ2-5	CAISARKETQYF	TGTGCCATCAGTGCTAGGAAGGAGACCCAGTACTTC
TRBV5-5	.	.	TRBJ2-7	CASSLEPHLEQYF	TGTGCCAGCAGCTTGGAACCCCATCTCGAGCAGTACTTC
TRBV15	TRBD1	many	TRBJ1-5	CATSRVYLRQGLHQPQHF	TGTGCCACCAGCAGAGTTTACCTGAGACAGGGACTTCATCAGCCCCAGCATTTT
TRBV5-1	.	.	TRBJ2-1	CASSLGDSQAYNEQFF	TGCGCCAGCAGCTTGGGGGACTCCCAGGCCTACAATGAGCAGTTCTTC
TRBV5-1	.	many	TRBJ2-1	CASSSIALTGSSYNEQFF	TGCGCCAGCAGCTCGATTGCCTTGACAGGCAGCTCCTACAATGAGCAGTTCTTC
TRBV10-3	TRBD2	.	TRBJ2-1	CAIGSGRVENEQFF	TGTGCCATCGGTAGCGGGAGGGTAGAGAATGAGCAGTTCTTC
TRBV27	.	few	TRBJ1-6	CASSLVGTVNSPLHF	TGTGCCAGCAGTTTAGTCGGGACTGTCAATTCACCCCTCCACTTT